The rows below give T cell receptor beta chains drawn from one sample of a study of blood T cell repertoires in COVID-19. The table came from immunoSEQ multiplex PCR; TCRdb's copy has only in-frame clones and leaves some out. This table has hundreds of thousands of clones, roughly nine tenths appearing once. Sequencing was performed on PBMCs or T cells enriched from blood (not recorded which). These receptors were taken from a man aged 25-45 years who had recovered from COVID-19. Each CDR3 is given with its conserved first and last residue. The D gene is left open where the match is weak. Clone size is stated in some rows and not others, as once, few, many or a class when expanded.

clone size: -
D gene: -
J gene: TRBJ2-1
V gene: TRBV24-1
CDR3 protein: CATSAIDGSSYNEQFF
CDR3 DNA: TGTGCCACCAGTGCCATTGACGGGAGCTCCTACAATGAGCAGTTCTTC

clone size: -
D gene: TRBD1
J gene: TRBJ1-1
V gene: TRBV7-9
CDR3 protein: CASSRRTGEAFF
CDR3 DNA: TGTGCCAGCAGCCGCCGGACAGGGGAAGCTTTCTTT

clone size: -
D gene: TRBD2
J gene: TRBJ2-7
V gene: TRBV9
CDR3 protein: CASSVFASGSYEQYF
CDR3 DNA: TGTGCCAGCAGCGTATTTGCTAGCGGATCCTACGAGCAGTACTTC

clone size: -
D gene: TRBD2
J gene: TRBJ2-1
V gene: TRBV5-1
CDR3 protein: CASSLELAGNNEQFF
CDR3 DNA: TGCGCCAGCAGCTTGGAACTAGCGGGTAACAATGAGCAGTTCTTC

clone size: -
D gene: -
J gene: TRBJ2-2
V gene: TRBV10-2
CDR3 protein: CASSGQGGGTGELFF
CDR3 DNA: TGCGCCAGCAGTGGCCAGGGGGGAGGTACCGGGGAGCTGTTTTTT

clone size: -
D gene: -
J gene: TRBJ1-1
V gene: TRBV9
CDR3 protein: CASSVEAGMNTEAFF
CDR3 DNA: TGTGCCAGCAGCGTAGAGGCCGGGATGAACACTGAAGCTTTCTTT

clone size: -
D gene: -
J gene: TRBJ1-4
V gene: TRBV29-1
CDR3 protein: CSVARSTNEKLFF
CDR3 DNA: TGCAGCGTTGCCCGTTCAACTAATGAAAAACTGTTTTTT

clone size: -
D gene: TRBD1
J gene: TRBJ1-1
V gene: TRBV6-5
CDR3 protein: CASTSGTDTEAFF
CDR3 DNA: TGTGCCAGCACCTCCGGGACAGACACTGAAGCTTTCTTT

clone size: -
D gene: -
J gene: TRBJ2-3
V gene: TRBV19
CDR3 protein: CASSSGASTDTQYF
CDR3 DNA: TGTGCCAGTAGTAGCGGGGCCAGCACAGATACGCAGTATTTT

clone size: -
D gene: -
J gene: TRBJ2-1
V gene: TRBV5-1
CDR3 protein: CASSRNTGFDEQFF
CDR3 DNA: TGCGCCAGCAGCCGGAATACAGGGTTCGATGAGCAGTTCTTC

clone size: -
D gene: TRBD1
J gene: TRBJ1-1
V gene: TRBV29-1
CDR3 protein: CSPRDRGAFF
CDR3 DNA: TGCAGCCCCCGTGACAGGGGGGCTTTCTTT

clone size: -
D gene: -
J gene: TRBJ1-1
V gene: TRBV7-8
CDR3 protein: CASSHQDRGAFF
CDR3 DNA: TGTGCCAGCAGCCACCAAGACAGAGGAGCTTTCTTT

clone size: -
D gene: -
J gene: TRBJ1-4
V gene: TRBV18
CDR3 protein: CASSPGVATNEKLFF
CDR3 DNA: TGTGCCAGCTCACCGGGAGTCGCAACTAATGAAAAACTGTTTTTT

clone size: -
D gene: TRBD1
J gene: TRBJ1-2
V gene: TRBV6-5
CDR3 protein: CASRNGPTGGYGYTF
CDR3 DNA: TGTGCCAGCAGAAACGGGCCAACAGGGGGATATGGCTACACCTTC

clone size: few
D gene: TRBD2
J gene: TRBJ2-7
V gene: TRBV10-3
CDR3 protein: CAISEWAGGRNEQYF
CDR3 DNA: TGTGCCATCAGTGAGTGGGCGGGAGGGCGGAACGAGCAGTACTTC